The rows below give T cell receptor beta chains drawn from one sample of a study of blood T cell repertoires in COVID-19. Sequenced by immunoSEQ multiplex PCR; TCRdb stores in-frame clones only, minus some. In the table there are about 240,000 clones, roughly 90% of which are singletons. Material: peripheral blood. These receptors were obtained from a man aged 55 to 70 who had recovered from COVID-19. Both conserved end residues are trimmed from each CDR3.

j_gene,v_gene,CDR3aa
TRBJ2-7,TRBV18,ASSPGHGAHEQY
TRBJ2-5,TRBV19,ASSISFGTAQETQY
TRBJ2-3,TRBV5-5,ASSLGGGGPVTDTQY
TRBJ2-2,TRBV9,ASSVGLVNTGELF
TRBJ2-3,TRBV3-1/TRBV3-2,ASSPPGFPDTQY
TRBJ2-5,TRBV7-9,ASSLSLGGPKETQY
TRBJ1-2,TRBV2,ASSEARGHESGYT
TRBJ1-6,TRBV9,ASSPSPSSYNSPLH
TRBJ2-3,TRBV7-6,ASSTSRGGWGTDTQY
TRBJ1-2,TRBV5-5,ASRPYQGNYGYT
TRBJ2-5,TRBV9,ASSPVPGLAKETQY
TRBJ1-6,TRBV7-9,ASSLSTQGSDSPLH
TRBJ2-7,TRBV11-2,ASSLTPGQTYEQY